This is a list of T cell receptor beta chains from one sample in a study of patients and donors after allogeneic stem cell transplantation. Via MiXCR, TCRdb re-called the RT-PCR reads, giving one row per CDR3 protein. The table records 900,000 to 1,000,000 distinct CDR3 sequences, roughly 18% of them present only once. Sequencing input: blood, either unsorted or a sorted T cell fraction (not recorded which). All receptors derive from a human donor who was either an allogeneic HSCT recipient or a stem cell or donor lymphocyte infusion donor (not recorded which). It is not recorded whose cells these are; they may come from a transplant donor. CDR3s include the opening cysteine and the closing phenylalanine or tryptophan. The D gene is left open where the match is weak. A row's size may be missing; if present it is once, few, many or a size class.

abundance,d_gene,v_gene,j_gene,CDR3aa,CDR3nt
many,NA,TRBV21-1,TRBJ2-7,CASSKAGNYEQYF,TGTGCCAGCAGCAAAGCTGGAAACTACGAGCAGTACTTC
many,NA,TRBV12-3/TRBV12-4,TRBJ2-7,CASSLVGFYEQYF,TGTGCCAGCAGTTTAGTAGGTTTCTACGAGCAGTACTTC
NA,NA,TRBV30,TRBJ1-2,CAWIGQTTNYGYTF,TGTGCCTGGATTGGGCAGACTACTAACTATGGCTACACCTTC
few,NA,TRBV7-2,TRBJ2-3,CASSLRVWGETDTQYF,TGTGCCAGCAGCTTGAGGGTATGGGGTGAGACAGATACGCAGTATTTT
few,NA,TRBV5-1,TRBJ1-3,CASRLEAAGNTIYF,TGCGCCAGCAGGCTGGAGGCAGCTGGAAACACCATATATTTT
NA,TRBD1,TRBV5-4,TRBJ2-7,CASTLDRGIYEQYF,TGTGCCAGCACTCTAGACAGGGGGATCTACGAGCAGTACTTC
few,TRBD2,TRBV12-3/TRBV12-4,TRBJ2-1,CASSPLGLAGVEQFF,TGTGCCAGCAGTCCCCTCGGGCTAGCGGGAGTTGAGCAGTTCTTC
few,NA,TRBV12-3/TRBV12-4,TRBJ1-1,CASSPAAAEAFF,TGTGCCAGCAGCCCTGCGGCAGCGGAAGCTTTCTTT
few,NA,TRBV7-8,TRBJ2-7,CASSSGGGQYITEQYF,TGTGCCAGCAGCTCCGGCGGGGGACAGTACATTACCGAGCAGTACTTC
NA,NA,TRBV5-1,TRBJ2-7,CASSTLSIRGSEQYF,TGCGCCAGCAGCACCCTATCAATCCGTGGGAGCGAGCAGTACTTC
NA,NA,TRBV20-1,TRBJ2-6,CSAIYPGANVLTF,TGCAGTGCTATCTACCCTGGGGCCAACGTCCTGACTTTC
NA,NA,TRBV3-1,TRBJ1-1,CASSSLSQAKAFF,TGTGCCAGCAGCTCTCTCTCCCAGGCAAAAGCTTTCTTT
NA,TRBD1,TRBV2,TRBJ1-1,CASILDRGLGAFF,TGTGCCAGCATCCTGGACAGGGGGCTCGGAGCTTTCTTT
few,NA,TRBV4-1,TRBJ2-7,CASSQDRVEQYF,TGCGCCAGCAGCCAAGATCGGGTCGAGCAGTACTTC
few,TRBD1,TRBV5-1,TRBJ2-7,CASRDRPPSYEQYF,TGCGCCAGCCGGGACAGACCCCCTTCCTACGAGCAGTACTTC
few,TRBD2,TRBV24-1,TRBJ2-7,CATSDLSFKGGKYEQYF,TGTGCCACCAGTGATTTGTCGTTCAAGGGAGGGAAGTACGAGCAGTACTTC
few,TRBD1,TRBV6-2/TRBV6-3,TRBJ2-4,CASSYPGAGGNIQYF,TGTGCCAGCAGTTACCCCGGGGCAGGGGGAAACATTCAGTACTTC
NA,NA,TRBV20-1,TRBJ1-1,CSAIPANTEAFF,TGCAGTGCTATCCCGGCGAACACTGAAGCTTTCTTT
NA,NA,TRBV12-3/TRBV12-4,TRBJ2-5,CASSLRQGLKTQYF,TGTGCCAGCAGTTTAAGGCAGGGGCTAAAGACCCAGTACTTC
NA,NA,TRBV20-1,TRBJ2-7,CSAHRPSGYEQYF,TGCAGTGCTCATCGGCCTAGTGGCTACGAGCAGTACTTC
many,NA,TRBV6-5,TRBJ1-4,CASRGPNEKLFF,TGTGCCAGCAGGGGACCTAATGAAAAACTGTTTTTT
NA,TRBD2,TRBV19,TRBJ2-1,CASSIEPPGGLSSYNEQFF,TGTGCCAGTAGTATTGAACCCCCGGGGGGGCTGAGCTCCTACAATGAGCAGTTCTTC
NA,NA,TRBV29-1,TRBJ1-1,CSVEGLSEAFF,TGCAGCGTTGAGGGGCTTTCTGAAGCTTTCTTT
many,NA,TRBV12-3/TRBV12-4,TRBJ1-2,CASSLVGANYGYTF,TGTGCCAGCAGTTTAGTCGGAGCGAACTATGGCTACACCTTC
few,NA,TRBV19,TRBJ2-1,CASSTYPVPEDNEQFF,TGTGCCAGTAGCACATACCCGGTACCCGAGGACAATGAGCAGTTCTTC
few,TRBD2,TRBV25-1,TRBJ2-5,CASSPRLAGMETQYF,TGTGCCAGCAGCCCCAGACTAGCGGGGATGGAGACCCAGTACTTC
few,TRBD1,TRBV6-1,TRBJ2-3,CASSEGFYRGRLRTDTQYF,TGTGCCAGCAGTGAAGGATTTTATAGGGGGCGGTTGCGCACAGATACGCAGTATTTT
NA,TRBD1,TRBV6-1,TRBJ2-7,CASSRPGQGISYEQYF,TGTGCCAGCAGTAGACCGGGACAGGGAATCTCCTACGAGCAGTACTTC
NA,TRBD1,TRBV11-1,TRBJ1-4,CASSPARTGRGDNEKLFF,TGTGCCAGCAGCCCTGCTAGGACAGGGAGAGGGGATAATGAAAAACTGTTTTTT
NA,NA,TRBV7-9,TRBJ1-2,CAGGTGPFYGYTF,TGTGCCGGCGGAACAGGGCCATTCTATGGCTACACCTTC
NA,TRBD1,TRBV27,TRBJ2-6,CASSLKQGADGANVLTF,TGTGCCAGCAGTTTGAAACAGGGGGCGGATGGGGCCAACGTCCTGACTTTC
few,TRBD1,TRBV6-2/TRBV6-3,TRBJ2-7,CASSRGTGSGEQYF,TGTGCCAGCAGCCGAGGGACAGGGTCGGGCGAGCAGTACTTC
few,NA,TRBV21-1,TRBJ1-6,CVRGGPLNSPLHF,TGTGTGAGGGGGGGCCCTCTTAATTCACCCCTCCACTTT
many,TRBD2,TRBV12-3/TRBV12-4,TRBJ2-5,CASSATSGSETQYF,TGTGCCAGCAGCGCGACTAGCGGGAGCGAGACCCAGTACTTC
few,TRBD1,TRBV7-9,TRBJ2-7,CASSFSRTGNHEQYF,TGTGCCAGCAGCTTTTCTCGGACAGGGAACCACGAGCAGTACTTC
many,NA,TRBV4-2,TRBJ2-5,CASSQVGQETQYF,TGCGCCAGCAGCCAAGTTGGTCAAGAGACCCAGTACTTC
NA,NA,TRBV13,TRBJ1-2,CASSLSSPDRDGYTF,TGTGCCAGCAGCTTAAGCAGCCCTGACCGTGATGGCTACACCTTC
many,NA,TRBV11-1,TRBJ2-7,CASSATGTVYEQYF,TGTGCCAGCAGCGCTACCGGGACCGTCTACGAGCAGTACTTC
few,TRBD1,TRBV5-5,TRBJ2-7,CASSRGTGLSYEQYF,TGTGCCAGCAGCCGGGGGACAGGCCTCTCCTACGAGCAGTACTTC
NA,TRBD2,TRBV7-2,TRBJ2-2,CASSFQGGRKTGELFF,TGTGCCAGCAGCTTTCAAGGCGGGAGAAAAACCGGGGAGCTGTTTTTT
many,TRBD1,TRBV5-4,TRBJ2-2,CASSLNRGASTGELFF,TGTGCCAGCAGCTTGAACAGGGGCGCCAGCACCGGGGAGCTGTTTTTT
NA,TRBD1,TRBV27,TRBJ2-7,CASRGTVDTYEQYF,TGTGCCAGCAGGGGGACAGTTGACACCTACGAGCAGTACTTC
NA,TRBD1,TRBV27,TRBJ1-2,CASSLLQGATF,TGTGCCAGCAGTTTGTTACAGGGGGCCACCTTC
NA,NA,TRBV14,TRBJ1-1,CASSQDRVGEDTEAFF,TGTGCCAGCAGCCAAGATCGGGTAGGGGAGGACACTGAAGCTTTCTTT
NA,NA,TRBV12-3/TRBV12-4,TRBJ1-6,CASSLKGSPLHF,TGTGCCAGCAGTTTAAAGGGTTCACCCCTCCACTTT
NA,NA,TRBV7-3,TRBJ2-3,CASSFAARIGDTQYF,TGTGCCAGCAGCTTCGCAGCCCGCATAGGGGATACGCAGTATTTT
NA,NA,TRBV2,TRBJ1-6,CACSRSGPYNSPLHF,TGTGCCTGCTCCAGATCCGGCCCCTATAATTCACCCCTCCACTTT
NA,NA,TRBV20-1,TRBJ2-1,CSASPQPTIEQFF,TGCAGTGCTAGCCCCCAACCGACTATTGAGCAGTTCTTC
NA,NA,TRBV2,TRBJ2-1,CASSKLRGANEQFF,TGTGCCAGCAGTAAGCTTCGTGGCGCCAATGAGCAGTTCTTC
few,NA,TRBV7-9,TRBJ2-1,CASSFPSIDNEQFF,TGTGCCAGCAGCTTCCCCTCTATAGACAATGAGCAGTTCTTC
few,TRBD1,TRBV12-3/TRBV12-4,TRBJ1-2,CASSPSQRQGNYGYTF,TGTGCCAGCAGTCCTTCCCAGCGACAGGGTAACTATGGCTACACCTTC
few,TRBD1,TRBV7-9,TRBJ2-3,CASSLKGATGTDTQYF,TGTGCCAGCAGCTTAAAGGGGGCGACTGGCACAGATACGCAGTATTTT